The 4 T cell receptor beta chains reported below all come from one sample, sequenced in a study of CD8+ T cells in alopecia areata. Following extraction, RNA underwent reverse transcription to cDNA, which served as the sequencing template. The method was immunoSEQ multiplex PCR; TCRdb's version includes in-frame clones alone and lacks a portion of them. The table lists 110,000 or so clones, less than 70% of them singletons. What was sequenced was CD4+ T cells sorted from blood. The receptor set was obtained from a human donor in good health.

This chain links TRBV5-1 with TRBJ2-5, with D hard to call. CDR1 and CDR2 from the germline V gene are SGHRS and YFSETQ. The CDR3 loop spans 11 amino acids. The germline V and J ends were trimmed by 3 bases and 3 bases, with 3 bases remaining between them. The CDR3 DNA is TGCGCCAGCAGCTGGAAAGAGACCCAGTACTTC. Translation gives CASSWKETQYF. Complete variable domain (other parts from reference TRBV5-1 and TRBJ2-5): KAGVTQTPRYLIKTRGQQVTLSCSPISGHRSVSWYQQTPGQGLQFLFEYFSETQRNKGNFPGRFSGRQFSNSRSEMNVSTLELGDSALYLCASSWKETQYFGPGTRLLVL.

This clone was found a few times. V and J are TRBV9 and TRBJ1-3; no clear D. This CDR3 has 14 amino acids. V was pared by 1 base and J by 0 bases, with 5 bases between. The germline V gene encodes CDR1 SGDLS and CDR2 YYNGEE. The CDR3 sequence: CASSVQDSGNTIYF. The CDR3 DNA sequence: TGTGCCAGCAGCGTACAGGACTCTGGAAACACCATATATTTT.

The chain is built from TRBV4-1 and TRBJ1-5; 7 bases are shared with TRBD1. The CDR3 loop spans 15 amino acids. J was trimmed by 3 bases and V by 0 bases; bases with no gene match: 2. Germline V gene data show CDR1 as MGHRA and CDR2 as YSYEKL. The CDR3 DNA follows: TGCGCCAGCAGCCAAGATGGGACAGTCAATCAGCCCCAGCATTTT. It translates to CASSQDGTVNQPQHF.

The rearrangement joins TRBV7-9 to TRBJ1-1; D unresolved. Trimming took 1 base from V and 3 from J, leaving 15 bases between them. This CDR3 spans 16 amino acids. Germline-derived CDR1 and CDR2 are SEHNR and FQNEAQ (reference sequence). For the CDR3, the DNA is TGTGCCAGCAGCTTAGGTCCTCCCCCCCGGGACACTGAAGCTTTCTTT. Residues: CASSLGPPPRDTEAFF.